The 26 T cell receptor beta chains given below trace back to one sample, sequenced in a study of shared clonotypes between healthy human individuals. Data came from immunoSEQ multiplex PCR; TCRdb stores just in-frame clones and leaves some out. The table has around 2.3 million clones, approximately 96% seen once; the top ten hold over 0.1%. Sequencing used naive CD4+ T cells sorted from blood. The subset is: CD45RA+ positively selected. The receptors originated from a man in his late teens or twenties in good health.

The chain links TRBV6-5 to TRBJ1-1; the D gene is possibly TRBD1 (5 bases). The CDR3 contains 15 residues. The germline V and J ends were trimmed by 8 bases and 6 bases, with 22 bases remaining between them. Germline V lookup: CDR1 MNHEY, CDR2 SVGAGI. In nucleotides, the CDR3 is TGTGCCAGCCAAGAGGTATGGGGGGGGTCGGCTGAAGCTTTCTTT. It specifies CASQEVWGGSAEAFF.

The V call is TRBV7-8, the J call TRBJ1-3; tentatively, D is TRBD1 (5 bases). Germline V gene sequence: CDR1 SGHVS, CDR2 FQNEAQ. Trimming cost V 5 bases and J 4 bases, with 15 bases left between them. The CDR3 covers 15 residues. The CDR3: CASSPRGREGNTIYF. In nucleotides, the CDR3 is TGTGCCAGCAGCCCTCGGGGCAGGGAGGGAAACACCATATATTTT.

The rearrangement uses TRBV6-5 and TRBJ1-6, with a tentative D call TRBD1 (5 bases). CDR3 size: 13 residues. The V and J ends lost 2 bases and 10 bases respectively, with 9 bases between them. Per germline, CDR1 MNHEY and CDR2 SVGAGI. CDR3 nucleotide sequence: TGTGCCAGCAGTTACATGCAGGGCTCACCCCTCCACTTT. This translates into CASSYMQGSPLHF.

The chain carries TRBV11-2 and TRBJ2-5; tentatively, D is TRBD1 (5 bases). Per germline, CDR1 SGHAT and CDR2 FQNNGV. V lost 0 bases, J lost 2 bases, and 10 bases lay in between. This CDR3 has 15 residues. The CDR3 sequence is CASSLEGRRQETQYF. CDR3 in DNA: TGTGCCAGCAGCTTAGAGGGGCGCAGGCAAGAGACCCAGTACTTC.

In the case of this clone: Other DNA sequences in the sample encode the same CDR3. V usage is TRBV6-5 and J usage is TRBJ2-5, with D unresolved. Germline assignment: CDR1 MNHEY and CDR2 SVGAGI. The CDR3 loop spans 14 amino acids. Trimming left V 2 bases short and J 1 base short, with 8 bases between. DNA for the CDR3: TGTGCCAGCAGTTACACGTCCGTCCAAGAGACCCAGTACTTC. Translating it yields CASSYTSVQETQYF.

With regard to this clone: This CDR3 is also generated by other DNA sequences in the sample. V usage is TRBV30 and J usage is TRBJ2-7; D not resolved. The CDR3 spans 13 residues. Germline assignment: CDR1 GTSNPN and CDR2 SVGIG (reference sequence). Trimming shortened V by 0 bases and J by 1 base, and 7 bases separated the two germline ends. In nucleotides, the CDR3 is TGTGCCTGGAGTGTGGGTTCTTCCTACGAGCAGTACTTC. Translating it yields CAWSVGSSYEQYF.

The chain couples TRBV7-8 to TRBJ2-2; D is unclear. The CDR3 spans 12 residues. V lost 5 bases to trimming and J lost 6 bases, with 7 bases between them. Germline V gene lookup returns CDR1 SGHVS and CDR2 FQNEAQ. The CDR3 region is CASSPEAGELFF. DNA of the CDR3: TGTGCCAGCAGCCCAGAGGCCGGGGAGCTGTTTTTT.

In the case of this clone: The sample has other DNA sequences that encode this CDR3 too. The chain uses TRBV25-1 and TRBJ2-7; D unresolved. CDR1 and CDR2 from the germline V gene are MGHDK and SYGVNS. V shed 4 bases and J shed 4 bases, with 5 bases lying between them. This CDR3 comprises 11 residues. CDR3 DNA sequence: TGTGCCAGCAGTGCCGCGTACGAGCAGTACTTC. It is translated as CASSAAYEQYF.

The rearrangement uses TRBV2 and TRBJ1-3; a possible D gene is TRBD1 (5 bases). This CDR3 is built from 16 residues. V lost 3 bases to trimming and J lost 3 bases, with 15 bases between them. In germline, CDR1 is SNHLY, CDR2 FYNNEI. As DNA, the CDR3 is TGTGCCAGCAGTGATCTCCAGGGACTATTTGGAAACACCATATATTTT. Its protein is CASSDLQGLFGNTIYF.

V usage is TRBV6-5 and J usage is TRBJ2-4; 7 bases map to TRBD1. The CDR3 extends over 15 amino acids. V shed 4 bases, J shed 6 bases, and the junction held 9 bases outside the gene matches. Looked up from germline, CDR1 is MNHEY and CDR2 is SVGAGI. CDR3 sequence reads: CASSSGQVWGNIQYF. CDR3 nucleotide sequence: TGTGCCAGCAGTTCCGGACAGGTCTGGGGAAACATTCAGTACTTC.

The chain couples TRBV29-1 to TRBJ1-2; D gene unclear. Germline CDR1 SQVTM, CDR2 ANQGSEA. The CDR3 loop spans 16 amino acids. V was cut by 0 bases and J by 3 bases, with 17 bases left in between. CDR3 sequence: CSVEESFRTAYYGYTF. The CDR3 nucleotides are TGCAGCGTTGAAGAAAGCTTTCGAACTGCATACTATGGCTACACCTTC.

This clone was seen only once. The V call is TRBV28, the J call TRBJ1-1, with TRBD1 matching 10 bases. Germline V gives CDR1 MDHEN, CDR2 SYDVKM. This CDR3 region has 14 residues. The trim removed 4 bases at V and 3 bases at J, leaving 2 bases unmatched. CDR3 residues: CASSSDRGDTEAFF. CDR3 bases: TGTGCCAGCAGTTCGGACAGGGGGGACACTGAAGCTTTCTTT.

This clone has a single count. The chain employs TRBV5-1 and TRBJ1-4; maybe TRBD1 (5 bases). CDR1 is SGHRS, CDR2 YFSETQ, per germline. Deletions cut 5 bases from V and 0 bases from J, with 11 bases between. This CDR3 region has 15 residues. CDR3 region: CASRGTGATNEKLFF. In DNA, the CDR3 is TGCGCCAGCAGGGGGACGGGGGCAACTAATGAAAAACTGTTTTTT.

The rearrangement links TRBV29-1 to TRBJ2-3; D is unclear. This CDR3 comprises 10 residues. Germline values: CDR1 SQVTM, CDR2 ANQGSEA. This CDR3 is CATSADTQYF. DNA of the CDR3: TGCGCCACGAGTGCAGATACGCAGTATTTT.

CDR3 region: CASSLGSSLSYNEQFF. CDR3 sequence (DNA): TGCGCCAGCAGCTTGGGATCTAGTCTCTCCTACAATGAGCAGTTCTTC. The chain joins TRBV5-1 to TRBJ2-1; D gene ambiguous. The CDR3 has 16 amino acids. Germline V CDR1 and CDR2: SGHRS, YFSETQ. V was shortened by 0 bases and J by 0 bases, with 10 bases between the two germline ends.

This chain joins TRBV5-5 and TRBJ1-5, with D possibly being TRBD1 (5 bases). Germline V lookup: CDR1 SGHKS, CDR2 YYEKEE (reference sequence). V was shortened by 1 base and J by 15 bases, with 20 bases between the two germline ends. The CDR3 covers 14 residues. CDR3 in amino acids: CASSLIDSGTSPHF. The CDR3 nucleotides are TGTGCCAGCAGCTTGATTGATTCCGGGACCTCTCCGCATTTT.

With regard to this clone: The sample holds other DNA sequences that translate to the same CDR3. The chain employs TRBV30 and TRBJ2-2; a possible D gene is TRBD1 (5 bases). V was shortened by 0 bases and J by 5 bases, with 13 bases between the two germline ends. The CDR3 totals 15 residues. CDR1 GTSNPN and CDR2 SVGIG come from the germline V gene (reference sequence). CDR3 in DNA: TGTGCCTGGAGTGTAGGTCAGGGTGAGACCGGGGAGCTGTTTTTT. Translated, it gives CAWSVGQGETGELFF.

This clone is a singleton in its sample. The chain carries TRBV2 and TRBJ2-3; D is possibly TRBD1 (8 bases). V lost 8 bases and J lost 1, with 16 bases in between. The germline V gene has CDR1 SNHLY and CDR2 FYNNEI. The CDR3 spans 15 residues. CDR3 in DNA: TGTGCCAGCGGGCGAGCGGGACAGGGCACAGATACGCAGTATTTT. Translation gives CASGRAGQGTDTQYF.

This chain joins TRBV30 and TRBJ2-1; D is unclear. The V gene's germline CDR1 is GTSNPN and CDR2 SVGIG (reference sequence). The CDR3 contains 15 residues. V lost 4 bases and J lost 3, with 16 bases in between. This chain's CDR3 is CAWNPPRGLYNEQFF. The DNA of the CDR3 is TGTGCCTGGAATCCTCCCCGCGGCCTCTACAATGAGCAGTTCTTC.

V gene TRBV30 combines with J gene TRBJ2-3, with D unclear. V dropped 4 bases and J dropped 1 base, with 6 bases sitting between them. The CDR3 length is 12 residues. Germline CDR1 GTSNPN, CDR2 SVGIG (reference sequence). The CDR3 here is CAWNMGTDTQYF. CDR3 DNA sequence: TGTGCCTGGAATATGGGCACAGATACGCAGTATTTT. The full variable domain, completed using reference TRBV30 and TRBJ2-3, is SQTIHQWPATLVQPVGSPLSLECTVEGTSNPNLYWYRQAAGRGLQLLFYSVGIGQISSEVPQNLSASRPQDRQFILSSKKLLLSDSGFYLCAWNMGTDTQYFGPGTRLTVL.

V gene TRBV28 combines with J gene TRBJ2-2; the D gene could be TRBD1 or TRBD2 (5 bases each). This CDR3 is built from 15 residues. Germline V gives CDR1 MDHEN, CDR2 SYDVKM. The germline V and J ends were trimmed by 3 bases and 0 bases, with 8 bases remaining between them. As DNA, the CDR3 is TGTGCCAGCAGTTTCGTGGGGGCGAACACCGGGGAGCTGTTTTTT. Encoded protein: CASSFVGANTGELFF. Combining the CDR3 with reference TRBV28 and TRBJ2-2 gives the whole variable domain DVKVTQSSRYLVKRTGEKVFLECVQDMDHENMFWYRQDPGLGLRLIYFSYDVKMKEKGDIPEGYSVSREKKERFSLILESASTNQTSMYLCASSFVGANTGELFFGEGSRLTVL.

The genes are TRBV30 and TRBJ1-2, with D uncertain. V shed 3 bases and J shed 1 base, with 12 bases lying between them. CDR3 length equals 14 residues. CDR1 and CDR2 from the germline V gene are GTSNPN and SVGIG (reference sequence). For the CDR3, the DNA is TGTGCCTGGAGCCAGGATCTTCTTAACTATGGCTACACCTTC. Protein: CAWSQDLLNYGYTF.

Notes on this clone: Other DNA sequences of this sample code for an identical CDR3. The chain recombines TRBV20-1 with TRBJ1-2, with TRBD1 identical over 9 bases. CDR1 and CDR2 (germline): DFQATT, SNEGSKA (reference sequence). With V trimmed by 5 bases and J by 8 bases, 3 bases remained unmatched. The CDR3 extends over 11 amino acids. In nucleotides, the CDR3 is TGCAGTGCTCGACAGGGGGACGGCTACACCTTC. This codes for CSARQGDGYTF.

The chain uses TRBV28 and TRBJ2-1; D is undetermined. This CDR3 is built from 14 residues. V gave up 3 bases and J gave up 1 base, with 7 bases separating them. Germline V gene lookup returns CDR1 MDHEN and CDR2 SYDVKM. As DNA, the CDR3 is TGTGCCAGCAGTTTTTTTAGGTCCTACAATGAGCAGTTCTTC. Its translation is CASSFFRSYNEQFF.

About this clone: A read error may explain this, as a much larger clone is one base away. The J gene is TRBJ2-2, the V gene TRBV11-2; D remains ambiguous. CDR1 and CDR2 (germline): SGHAT, FQNNGV. The CDR3 loop spans 12 amino acids. Trimming cost V 4 bases and J 3 bases, with 3 bases left between them. CDR3 residues: CASSSDTGELFF. CDR3 DNA: TGTGCCAGCAGCTCGGACACCGGGGAGCTGTTTTTT.

The count of this clone is one. This rearrangement joins TRBV7-2 to TRBJ2-2; a weak D match, TRBD2 (5 bases). In germline, CDR1 is SGHTA, CDR2 FQGNSA. V lost 1 base and J 1 base, leaving 7 bases between the germline ends. The CDR3 is 15 amino acids. Here the CDR3 reads CASSLDGENTGELFF. As DNA, the CDR3 is TGTGCCAGCAGCTTAGACGGGGAGAACACCGGGGAGCTGTTTTTT.